Reported below is one T cell receptor (beta chain). As processed by the authors: Using reference gene primer amplification, nucleated cell counts were estimated. TCRdb keeps only in-frame clones here, not all; method: immunoSEQ multiplex PCR. For V, J and clone size, that table is used; D and trimming come from the DNA. The sample yields about 98,000 clones, roughly 82% seen once. These data are taken from a study of blood T cell repertoires in COVID-19. The TCR comes from a man aged 65-85 years with active or convalescent COVID-19. Sequenced material: peripheral blood.

The CDR3 reads CASSGDRVLNQPQHF. The CDR3 coding sequence is TGTGCCAGCAGTGGAGACAGGGTGTTAAATCAGCCCCAGCATTTT. The chain recombines TRBV2 with TRBJ1-5; 7 positions agree with TRBD1. The V and J ends lost 4 bases and 4 bases, in that order; junction bases with no gene match: 7. CDR1 and CDR2 (germline): SNHLY, FYNNEI. The CDR3 covers 15 residues. Drawing the rest from reference TRBV2 and TRBJ1-5, the complete variable domain is EPEVTQTPSHQVTQMGQEVILRCVPISNHLYFYWYRQILGQKVEFLVSFYNNEISEKSEIFDDQFSVERPDGSNFTLKIRSTKLEDSAMYFCASSGDRVLNQPQHFGDGTRLSIL.